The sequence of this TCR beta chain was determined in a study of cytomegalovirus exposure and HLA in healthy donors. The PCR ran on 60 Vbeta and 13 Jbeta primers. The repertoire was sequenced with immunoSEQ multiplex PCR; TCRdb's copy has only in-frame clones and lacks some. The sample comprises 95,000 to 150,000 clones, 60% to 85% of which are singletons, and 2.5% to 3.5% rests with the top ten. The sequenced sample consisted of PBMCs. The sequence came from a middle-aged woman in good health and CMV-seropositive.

The CDR3 is CASGLVGSGGLSYEQYF. Here the CDR3 DNA reads TGTGCTAGTGGTTTGGTAGGTAGCGGGGGCCTCTCCTACGAGCAGTACTTC. The chain uses TRBV12-5 and TRBJ2-7, with TRBD2 matching 9 bases. The J segment lost 0 bases and the V segment lost 0 bases, leaving 6 bases of the junction unmatched. This CDR3 is built from 17 residues. Germline values: CDR1 LGHNT, CDR2 FRNRAP.